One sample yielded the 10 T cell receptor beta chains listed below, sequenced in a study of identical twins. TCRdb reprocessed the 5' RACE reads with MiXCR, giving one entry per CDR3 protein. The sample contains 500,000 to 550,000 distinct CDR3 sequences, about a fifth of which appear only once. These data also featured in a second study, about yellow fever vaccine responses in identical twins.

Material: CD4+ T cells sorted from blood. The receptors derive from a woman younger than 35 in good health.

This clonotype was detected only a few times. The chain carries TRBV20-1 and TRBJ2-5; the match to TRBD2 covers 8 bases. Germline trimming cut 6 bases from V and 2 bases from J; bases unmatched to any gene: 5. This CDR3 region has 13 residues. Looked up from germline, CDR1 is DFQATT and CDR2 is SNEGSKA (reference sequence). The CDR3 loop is CSAPGGVQETQYF. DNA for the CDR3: TGCAGTGCCCCCGGGGGGGTACAAGAGACCCAGTACTTC.

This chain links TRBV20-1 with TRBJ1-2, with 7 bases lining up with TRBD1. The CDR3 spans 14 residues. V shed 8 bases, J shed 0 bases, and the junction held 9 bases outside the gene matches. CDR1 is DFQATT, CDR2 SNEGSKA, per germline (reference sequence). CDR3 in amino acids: CSSELTGSNYGYTF. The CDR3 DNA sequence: TGCAGTTCAGAACTGACAGGGTCTAACTATGGCTACACCTTC.

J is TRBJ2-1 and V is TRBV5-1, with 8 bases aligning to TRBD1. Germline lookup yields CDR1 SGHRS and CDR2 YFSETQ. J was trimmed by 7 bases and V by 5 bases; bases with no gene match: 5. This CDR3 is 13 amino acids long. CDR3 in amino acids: CASREGQGNEQFF. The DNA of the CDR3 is TGCGCCAGCAGAGAAGGACAGGGAAATGAGCAGTTCTTC.

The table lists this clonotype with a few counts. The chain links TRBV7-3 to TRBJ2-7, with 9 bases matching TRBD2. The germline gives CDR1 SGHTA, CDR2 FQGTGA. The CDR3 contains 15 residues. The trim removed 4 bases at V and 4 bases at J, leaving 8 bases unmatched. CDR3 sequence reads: CASSSSGGRAYEQYF. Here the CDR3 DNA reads TGTGCCAGCAGCTCCAGCGGCGGGAGGGCTTACGAGCAGTACTTC.

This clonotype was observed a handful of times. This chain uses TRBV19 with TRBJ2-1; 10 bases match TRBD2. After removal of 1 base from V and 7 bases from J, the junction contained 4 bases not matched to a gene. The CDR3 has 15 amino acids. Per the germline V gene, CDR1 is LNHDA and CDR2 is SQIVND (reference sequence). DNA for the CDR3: TGTGCCAGTAGTATAGGGACTAGCGGTTTTAATGAGCAGTTCTTC. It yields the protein CASSIGTSGFNEQFF. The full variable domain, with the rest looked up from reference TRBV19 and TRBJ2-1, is DGGITQSPKYLFRKEGQNVTLSCEQNLNHDAMYWYRQDPGQGLRLIYYSQIVNDFQKGDIAEGYSVSREKKESFPLTVTSAQKNPTAFYLCASSIGTSGFNEQFFGPGTRLTVL.

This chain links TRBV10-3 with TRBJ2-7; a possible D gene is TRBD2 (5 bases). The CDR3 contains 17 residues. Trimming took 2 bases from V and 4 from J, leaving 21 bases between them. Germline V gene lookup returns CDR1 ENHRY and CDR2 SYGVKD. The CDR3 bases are TGTGCCATCAGTGAGAGTCAAAGAAGAGGGAGCTCTTACGAGCAGTACTTC. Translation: CAISESQRRGSSYEQYF.

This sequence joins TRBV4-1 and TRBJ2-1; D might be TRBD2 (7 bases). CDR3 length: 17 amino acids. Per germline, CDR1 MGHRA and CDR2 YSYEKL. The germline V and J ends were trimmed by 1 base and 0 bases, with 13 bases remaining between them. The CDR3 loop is CASSQGGGPNSYNEQFF. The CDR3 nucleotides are TGCGCCAGCAGCCAAGGGGGGGGCCCCAACTCCTACAATGAGCAGTTCTTC.

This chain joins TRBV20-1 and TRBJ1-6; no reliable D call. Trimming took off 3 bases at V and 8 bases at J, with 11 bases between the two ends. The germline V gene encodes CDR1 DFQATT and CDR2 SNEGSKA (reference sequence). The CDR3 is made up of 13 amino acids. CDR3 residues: CSASNRADSPLHF. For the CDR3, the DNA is TGCAGTGCTAGTAATAGGGCTGATTCACCCCTCCACTTT.

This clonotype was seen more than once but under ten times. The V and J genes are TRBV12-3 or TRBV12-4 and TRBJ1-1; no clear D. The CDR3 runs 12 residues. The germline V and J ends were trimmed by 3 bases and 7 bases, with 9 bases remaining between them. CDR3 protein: CASSFIFSEAFF. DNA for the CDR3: TGTGCCAGCAGTTTTATTTTCAGTGAAGCTTTCTTT.

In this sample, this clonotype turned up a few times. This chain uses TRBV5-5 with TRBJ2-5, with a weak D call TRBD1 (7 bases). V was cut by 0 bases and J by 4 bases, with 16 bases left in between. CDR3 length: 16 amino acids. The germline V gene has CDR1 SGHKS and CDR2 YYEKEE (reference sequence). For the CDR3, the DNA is TGTGCCAGCAGCTTGGGGCCCGGGACAGCGGGAGAGACCCAGTACTTC. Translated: CASSLGPGTAGETQYF.